This T cell receptor beta chain is drawn from a study of cytomegalovirus exposure and HLA in healthy donors. A note on this clone: What it binds is not known. The sample has other DNA sequences that encode this CDR3 too.

General study findings and limits: In a later analysis, V- and J-gene trimming of beta chains associated with a DCLRE1C missense variant, replicated independently. The likely explanation for a cluster of highly shared sequence variants was sequencing artifact. Several top significant clusters appeared, in a later analysis, to be linked to common viral pathogens.

Healthy donors of bone marrow made up the group. The CDR3 is 13 residues long. Trimming removed 5 bases at V and 7 bases at J, with 12 bases between. Germline V CDR1 and CDR2: MNHEY, SMNVEV (reference sequence). A multiplex PCR was run with 60 Vbeta primers and 13 Jbeta primers. The method was immunoSEQ multiplex PCR; TCRdb's version includes in-frame clones alone and lacks a portion of them. This sample contains fewer than 150,000 clones. The sample was PBMCs. This receptor was taken from a man aged 35-49 years in good health and CMV-seronegative. The chain carries TRBV27 and TRBJ1-5, with a possible D match to TRBD1 (6 bases). CDR3 nucleotides: TGTGCCAGCAGTACACAGGGAAGACAGCCCCAGCATTTT. Amino acid sequence: CASSTQGRQPQHF.